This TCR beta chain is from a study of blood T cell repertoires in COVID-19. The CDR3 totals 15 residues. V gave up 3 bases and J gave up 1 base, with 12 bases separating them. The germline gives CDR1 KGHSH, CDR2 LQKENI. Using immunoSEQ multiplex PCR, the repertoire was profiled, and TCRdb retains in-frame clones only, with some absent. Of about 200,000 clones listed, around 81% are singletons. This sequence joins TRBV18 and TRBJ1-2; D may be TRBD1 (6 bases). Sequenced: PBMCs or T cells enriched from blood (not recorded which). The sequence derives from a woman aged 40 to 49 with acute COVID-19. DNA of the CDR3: TGTGCCAGCTCACCTACCGGACAGCTTAACTATGGCTACACCTTC. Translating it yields CASSPTGQLNYGYTF.